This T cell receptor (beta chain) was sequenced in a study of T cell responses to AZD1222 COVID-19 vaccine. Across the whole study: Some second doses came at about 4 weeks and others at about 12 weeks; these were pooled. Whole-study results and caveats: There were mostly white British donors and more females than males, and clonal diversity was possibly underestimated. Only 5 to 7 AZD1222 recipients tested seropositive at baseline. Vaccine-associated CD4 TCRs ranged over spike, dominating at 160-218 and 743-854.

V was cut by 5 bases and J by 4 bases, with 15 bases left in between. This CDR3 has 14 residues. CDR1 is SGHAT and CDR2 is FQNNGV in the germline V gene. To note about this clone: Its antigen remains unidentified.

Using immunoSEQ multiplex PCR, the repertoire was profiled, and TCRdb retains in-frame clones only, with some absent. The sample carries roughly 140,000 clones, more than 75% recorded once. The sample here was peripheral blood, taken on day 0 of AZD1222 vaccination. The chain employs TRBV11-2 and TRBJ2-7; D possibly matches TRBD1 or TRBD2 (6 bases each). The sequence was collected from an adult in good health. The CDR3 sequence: CASSPVGGFYEQYF. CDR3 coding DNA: TGTGCCAGCAGCCCGGTGGGGGGCTTTTACGAGCAGTACTTC.